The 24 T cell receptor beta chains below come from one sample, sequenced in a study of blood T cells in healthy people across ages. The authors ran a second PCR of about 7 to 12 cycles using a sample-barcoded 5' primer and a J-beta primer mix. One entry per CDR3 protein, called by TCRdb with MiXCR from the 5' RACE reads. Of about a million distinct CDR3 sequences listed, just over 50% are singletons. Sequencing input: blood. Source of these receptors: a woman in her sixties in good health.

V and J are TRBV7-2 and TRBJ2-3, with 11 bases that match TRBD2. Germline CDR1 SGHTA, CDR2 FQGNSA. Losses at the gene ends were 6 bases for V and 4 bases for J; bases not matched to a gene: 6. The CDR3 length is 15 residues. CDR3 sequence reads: CASRTLAGVADTQYF. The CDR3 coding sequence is TGTGCCAGCAGGACACTAGCGGGAGTGGCAGATACGCAGTATTTT.

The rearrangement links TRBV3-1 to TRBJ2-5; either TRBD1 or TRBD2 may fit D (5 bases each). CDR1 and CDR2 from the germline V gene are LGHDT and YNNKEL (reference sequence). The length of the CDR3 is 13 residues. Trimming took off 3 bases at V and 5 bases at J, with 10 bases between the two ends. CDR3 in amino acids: CASSHRGVETQYF. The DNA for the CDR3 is TGTGCCAGCAGCCATAGAGGGGTGGAGACCCAGTACTTC.

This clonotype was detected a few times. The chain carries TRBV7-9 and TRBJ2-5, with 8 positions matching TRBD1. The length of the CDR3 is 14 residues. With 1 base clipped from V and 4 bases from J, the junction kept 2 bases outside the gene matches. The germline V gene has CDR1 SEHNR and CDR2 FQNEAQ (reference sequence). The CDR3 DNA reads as TGTGCCAGCAGCTTAGTCCAGGGGGCAGAGACCCAGTACTTC. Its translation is CASSLVQGAETQYF.

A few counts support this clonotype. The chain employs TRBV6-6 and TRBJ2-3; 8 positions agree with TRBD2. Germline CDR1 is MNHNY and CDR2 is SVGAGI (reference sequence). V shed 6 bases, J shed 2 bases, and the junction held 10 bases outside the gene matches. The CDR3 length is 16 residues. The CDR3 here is CASRLAGDRNTDTQYF. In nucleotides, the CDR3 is TGTGCCAGCAGGCTAGCGGGCGACAGAAACACAGATACGCAGTATTTT.

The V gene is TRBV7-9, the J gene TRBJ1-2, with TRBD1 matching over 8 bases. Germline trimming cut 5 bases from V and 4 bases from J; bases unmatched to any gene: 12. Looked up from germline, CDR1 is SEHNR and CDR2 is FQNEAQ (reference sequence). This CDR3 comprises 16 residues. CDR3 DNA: TGTGCCAGCAGCCCTATCGGGACAGGTGGTGCCTATGGCTACACCTTC. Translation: CASSPIGTGGAYGYTF.

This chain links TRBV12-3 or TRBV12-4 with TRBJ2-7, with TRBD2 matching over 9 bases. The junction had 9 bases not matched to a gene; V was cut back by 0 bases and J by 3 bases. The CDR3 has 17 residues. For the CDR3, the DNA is TGTGCCAGCAGTTTAGCGGGGAGTAGCGGGAGAAACTACGAGCAGTACTTC. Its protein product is CASSLAGSSGRNYEQYF.

The CDR3 reads CASSWKSGQGLSTQYF. CDR3 DNA sequence: TGTGCCAGCAGCTGGAAGTCGGGACAGGGGCTTTCGACGCAGTATTTT. The chain links TRBV7-6 to TRBJ2-3, with 10 bases matching TRBD1. CDR1 is SGHVS and CDR2 is FNYEAQ in the germline V gene. This CDR3 has 16 amino acids. V shed 4 bases, J shed 9 bases, and the junction held 13 bases outside the gene matches. Complete variable domain (other parts from reference TRBV7-6 and TRBJ2-3): GAGVSQSPRYKVTKRGQDVALRCDPISGHVSLYWYRQALGQGPEFLTYFNYEAQQDKSGLPNDRFSAERPEGSISTLTIQRTEQRDSAMYRCASSWKSGQGLSTQYFGPGTRLTVL.

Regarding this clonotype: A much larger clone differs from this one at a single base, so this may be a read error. CDR3 sequence reads: CASSAGTAYEQYF. CDR3 in DNA: TGTGCCAGCAGCGCCGGGACAGCCTACGAGCAGTACTTC. This rearrangement joins TRBV11-2 to TRBJ2-7; 7 bases fit TRBD1. The V segment lost 5 bases and the J segment 2 bases; nucleotides outside the gene matches: 3. This CDR3 has 13 amino acids. Germline V CDR1 and CDR2: SGHAT, FQNNGV.

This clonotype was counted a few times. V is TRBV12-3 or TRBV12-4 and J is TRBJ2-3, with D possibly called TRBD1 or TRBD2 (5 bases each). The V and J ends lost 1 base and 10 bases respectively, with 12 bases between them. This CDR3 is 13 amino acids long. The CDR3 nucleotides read TGTGCCAGCAGTTTAGAAGTCCAGGGACCGCAGTATTTT. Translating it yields CASSLEVQGPQYF.

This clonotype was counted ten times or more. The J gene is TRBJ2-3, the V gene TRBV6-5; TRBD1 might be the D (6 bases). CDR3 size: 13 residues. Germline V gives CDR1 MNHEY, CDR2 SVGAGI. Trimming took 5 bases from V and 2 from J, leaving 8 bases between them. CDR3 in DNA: TGTGCCAGCAGTACAGGGTACACAGATACGCAGTATTTT. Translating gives CASSTGYTDTQYF.

The CDR3 nucleotides read TGTGCCAGCCGCGCGACTAGCGGGATGAAAGTGCAGTACTTC. Protein sequence: CASRATSGMKVQYF. The rearrangement links TRBV27 to TRBJ2-7, with 11 nucleotides matching TRBD2. Germline V gene lookup returns CDR1 MNHEY and CDR2 SMNVEV (reference sequence). After removal of 8 bases from V and 9 bases from J, the junction contained 12 bases not matched to a gene. CDR3 length: 14 amino acids.

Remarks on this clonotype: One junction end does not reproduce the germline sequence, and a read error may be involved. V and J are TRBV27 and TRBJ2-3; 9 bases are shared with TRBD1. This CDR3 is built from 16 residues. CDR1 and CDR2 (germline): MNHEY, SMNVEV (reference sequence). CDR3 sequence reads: CTSSFGPGQGTDTQYF. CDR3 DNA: TGTACCAGCAGTTTCGGGCCGGGACAGGGAACAGATACGCAGTATTTT.

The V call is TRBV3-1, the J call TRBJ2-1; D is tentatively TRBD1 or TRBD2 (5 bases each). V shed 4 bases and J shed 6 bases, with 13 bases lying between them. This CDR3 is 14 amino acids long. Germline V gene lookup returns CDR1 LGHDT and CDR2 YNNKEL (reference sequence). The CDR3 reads CASSPLYGGNEQFF. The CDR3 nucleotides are TGTGCCAGCAGCCCCTTGTATGGGGGCAATGAGCAGTTCTTC.

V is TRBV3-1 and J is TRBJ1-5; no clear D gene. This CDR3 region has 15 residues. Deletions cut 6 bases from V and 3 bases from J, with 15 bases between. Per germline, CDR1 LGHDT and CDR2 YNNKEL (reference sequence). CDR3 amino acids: CASSPSVAANQPQHF. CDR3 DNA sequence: TGTGCCAGCAGTCCAAGTGTGGCAGCCAATCAGCCCCAGCATTTT.

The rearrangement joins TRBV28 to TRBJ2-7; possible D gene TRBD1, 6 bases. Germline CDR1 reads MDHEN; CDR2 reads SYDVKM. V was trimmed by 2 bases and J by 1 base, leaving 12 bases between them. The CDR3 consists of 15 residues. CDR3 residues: CASSLGPGESYEQYF. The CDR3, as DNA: TGTGCCAGCAGTTTAGGTCCAGGGGAGTCCTACGAGCAGTACTTC. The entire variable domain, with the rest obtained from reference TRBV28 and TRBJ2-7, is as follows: DVKVTQSSRYLVKRTGEKVFLECVQDMDHENMFWYRQDPGLGLRLIYFSYDVKMKEKGDIPEGYSVSREKKERFSLILESASTNQTSMYLCASSLGPGESYEQYFGPGTRLTVT.

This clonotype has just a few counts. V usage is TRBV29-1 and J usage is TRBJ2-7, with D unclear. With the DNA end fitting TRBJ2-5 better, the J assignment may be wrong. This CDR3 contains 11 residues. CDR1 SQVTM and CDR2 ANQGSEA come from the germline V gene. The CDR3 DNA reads TGCAGCGTTGAAGTTATGGAGACCCAGTACTTC. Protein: CSVEVMETQYF.

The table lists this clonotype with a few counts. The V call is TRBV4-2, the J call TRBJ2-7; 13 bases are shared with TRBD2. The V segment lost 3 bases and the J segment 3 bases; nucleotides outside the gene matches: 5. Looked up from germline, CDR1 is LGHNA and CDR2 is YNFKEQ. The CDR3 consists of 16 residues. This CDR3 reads CASSQQTSGRIYEQYF. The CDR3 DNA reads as TGTGCCAGCAGCCAGCAGACTAGCGGGAGGATCTACGAGCAGTACTTC.

The CDR3 DNA reads TGTGCCAGCAGCTTATCCGGGACAGGTTACAAGCAGTACTTC. Residues: CASSLSGTGYKQYF. The V call is TRBV7-2, the J call TRBJ2-7; 8 nucleotides line up with TRBD1. The CDR3 is 14 amino acids. CDR1 SGHTA and CDR2 FQGNSA come from the germline V gene. Trimming took 2 bases from V and 8 from J; bases not matched to a gene: 8. The whole variable domain, remainder taken from reference TRBV7-2 and TRBJ2-7, is GAGVSQSPSNKVTEKGKDVELRCDPISGHTALYWYRQSLGQGLEFLIYFQGNSAPDKSGLPSDRFSAERTGGSVSTLTIQRTQQEDSAVYLCASSLSGTGYKQYFGPGTRLTVT.

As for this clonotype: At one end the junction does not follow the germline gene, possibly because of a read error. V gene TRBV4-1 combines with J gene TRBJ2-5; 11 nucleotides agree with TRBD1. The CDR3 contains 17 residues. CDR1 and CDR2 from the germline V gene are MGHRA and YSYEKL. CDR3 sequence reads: CASSQASGTGGSEAQYF. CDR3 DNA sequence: TGCGCCAGCAGCCAAGCGTCGGGGACAGGGGGTTCAGAGGCCCAGTACTTC.

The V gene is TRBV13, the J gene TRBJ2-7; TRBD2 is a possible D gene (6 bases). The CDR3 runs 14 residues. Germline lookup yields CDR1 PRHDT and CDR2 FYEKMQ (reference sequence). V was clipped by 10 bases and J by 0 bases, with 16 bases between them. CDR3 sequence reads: CATGISGSSYEQYF. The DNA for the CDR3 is TGTGCCACCGGGATTAGCGGAAGCTCCTACGAGCAGTACTTC.

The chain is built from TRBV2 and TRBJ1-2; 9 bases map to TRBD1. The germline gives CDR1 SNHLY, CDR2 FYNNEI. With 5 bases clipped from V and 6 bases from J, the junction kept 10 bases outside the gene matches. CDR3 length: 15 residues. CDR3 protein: CASSLALTGGDGYTF. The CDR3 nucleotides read TGTGCCAGCAGTCTCGCCCTAACAGGGGGCGATGGCTACACCTTC.

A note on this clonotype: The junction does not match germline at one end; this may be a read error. In nucleotides, the CDR3 is TGTGCCGGCAGCGTATCGACAGGGCGGAAGACCCAGTACTTC. Translation gives CAGSVSTGRKTQYF. The chain employs TRBV9 and TRBJ2-7; 7 bases map to TRBD1. The J call is doubtful: the DNA matches TRBJ2-5 better. Germline CDR1 reads SGDLS; CDR2 reads YYNGEE. CDR3 length equals 14 residues.

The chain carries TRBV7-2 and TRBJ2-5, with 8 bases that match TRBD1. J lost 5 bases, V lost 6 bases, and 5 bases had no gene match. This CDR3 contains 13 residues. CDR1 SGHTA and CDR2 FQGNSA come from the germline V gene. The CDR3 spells CASRGQAGETQYF. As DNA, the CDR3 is TGTGCCAGCAGGGGACAGGCGGGGGAGACCCAGTACTTC.

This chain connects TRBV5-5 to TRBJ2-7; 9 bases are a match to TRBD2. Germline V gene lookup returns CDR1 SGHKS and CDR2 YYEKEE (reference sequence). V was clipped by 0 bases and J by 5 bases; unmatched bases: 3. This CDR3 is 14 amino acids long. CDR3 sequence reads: CASSLASGNHEQYF. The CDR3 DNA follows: TGTGCCAGCAGCTTGGCTAGCGGGAACCACGAGCAGTACTTC.